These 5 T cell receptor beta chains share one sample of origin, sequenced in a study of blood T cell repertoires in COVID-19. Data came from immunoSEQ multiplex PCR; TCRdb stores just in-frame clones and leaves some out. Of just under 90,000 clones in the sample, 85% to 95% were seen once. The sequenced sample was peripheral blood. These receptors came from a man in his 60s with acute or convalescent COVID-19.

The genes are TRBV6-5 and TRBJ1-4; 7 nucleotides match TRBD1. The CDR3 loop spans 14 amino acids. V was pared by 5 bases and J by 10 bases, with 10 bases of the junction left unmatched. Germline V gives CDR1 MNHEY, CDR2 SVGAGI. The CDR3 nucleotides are TGTGCCAGCAGTACCACCGGGACAGTGGGAAAACTGTTTTTT. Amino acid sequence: CASSTTGTVGKLFF.

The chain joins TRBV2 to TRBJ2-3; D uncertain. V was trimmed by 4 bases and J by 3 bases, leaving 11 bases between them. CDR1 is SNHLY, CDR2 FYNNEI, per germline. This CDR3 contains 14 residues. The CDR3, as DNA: TGTGCCAGCAGTGGGGCCCGGTGGACAGATACGCAGTATTTT. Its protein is CASSGARWTDTQYF.

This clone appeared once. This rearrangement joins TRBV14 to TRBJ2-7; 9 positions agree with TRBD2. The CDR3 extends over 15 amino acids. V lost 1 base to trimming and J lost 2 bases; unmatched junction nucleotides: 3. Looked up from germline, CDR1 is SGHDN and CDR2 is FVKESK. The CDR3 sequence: CASSQGLAATYEQYF. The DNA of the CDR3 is TGTGCCAGCAGCCAAGGACTAGCGGCGACCTACGAGCAGTACTTC.

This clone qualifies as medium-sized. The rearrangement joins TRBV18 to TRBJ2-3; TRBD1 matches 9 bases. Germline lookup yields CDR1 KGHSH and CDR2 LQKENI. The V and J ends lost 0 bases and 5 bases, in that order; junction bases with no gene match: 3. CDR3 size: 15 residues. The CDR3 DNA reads TGTGCCAGCTCACCACCGGGACAGGGCAAAGATACGCAGTATTTT. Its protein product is CASSPPGQGKDTQYF.

The CDR3 DNA reads as TGTGCCAGCAGCTTGGTTTCGCAGGGGGCACAAGAGCAGTACTTC. Translated: CASSLVSQGAQEQYF. The rearrangement links TRBV5-4 to TRBJ2-7, with 8 nucleotides matching TRBD1. Germline loops: CDR1 SGHNT, CDR2 YYREEE (reference sequence). The CDR3 consists of 15 residues. The junction had 9 bases not matched to a gene; V was cut back by 0 bases and J by 7 bases.